The TCR beta chain described here comes from a study of T cells in Graves' hyperthyroidism and ophthalmopathy. Study-level results: Blood also held most thyroid clonotypes expanded beyond 0.001.

The CDR3 regions of TCR beta were amplified from RNA transcripts. First-round RT-PCR targeting the TCR CDR3 was performed with the HTBI primer set. TCRdb re-called the multiplex PCR reads through MiXCR, storing one row per CDR3 protein. This table holds tens of thousands of distinct CDR3 sequences, less than 50% found once. Ophthalmopathy patients had moderate-to-severe active disease, CAS ≥3, NOSPECS ≥4, and disease duration under 3 months. Exclusion of a patient resulted from uncontrolled infection, other autoimmune disease, pregnancy or lactation. Fresh peripheral blood, about 9.6 ml, yielded the PBMCs. CDR3 length equals 14 residues. Unmatched junction bases numbered 8, after V lost 8 bases and J lost 3 bases. In germline, CDR1 is KGHDR, CDR2 SFDVKD. In its sample, this clonotype was seen many times. Its antigen is undetermined.

This sequence originates from a woman in her 50s with Graves' ophthalmopathy. The specimen sequenced was blood. The V gene is TRBV24-1, the J gene TRBJ2-5, with 7 bases that match TRBD2. CDR3 DNA: TGTGCCACCAATGTCGGGGGGACTAAAGAGACCCAGTACTTC. Protein sequence: CATNVGGTKETQYF.